One sample yielded the 28 T cell receptor beta chains listed below, sequenced in a study of metastatic and nonmetastatic thyroid tumors (dated by TCRdb to about 2020). Library construction relied on PCR. Reads for this sample came from an Illumina HiSeq 4000. The public reads were quality trimmed at Q25 with fastp and then assembled into clones with MiXCR by TCRdb, keeping productive beta chains. The sample has about 52,000 clones on record, approximately 19% of them singletons. The ten top clones hold just under 3% of the sample. No patient had received any treatment before thyroid surgery. Sequencing was done on a sample of blood. The receptors shown here come from a female donor with papillary thyroid cancer or a benign thyroid nodule (not recorded which). Some clones in this sample may be carry-over from other donors' samples.

This clone was counted at least ten times. CDR3 DNA: TGTGCCAGCAGCCAAGCGTATCAGTATGCCTACGAGCAGTACTTC. Translation gives CASSQAYQYAYEQYF. The chain links TRBV14 to TRBJ2-7; D not resolved. The CDR3 spans 15 residues. The germline gives CDR1 SGHDN, CDR2 FVKESK. V shed 1 base and J shed 2 bases, with 12 bases lying between them.

This clone is medium-sized by share. The chain recombines TRBV27 with TRBJ2-7; 8 positions agree with TRBD2. CDR3 length: 13 amino acids. In germline, CDR1 is MNHEY, CDR2 SMNVEV (reference sequence). Losses at the gene ends were 8 bases for V and 1 base for J; bases not matched to a gene: 4. The CDR3 reads CASATGGSYEQYF. The CDR3 bases are TGTGCCAGCGCAACGGGAGGGTCCTACGAGCAGTACTTC.

This clone was seen repeatedly, ten times or more. This sequence joins TRBV7-9 and TRBJ1-2; D call uncertain. The CDR3 loop spans 13 amino acids. The germline gives CDR1 SEHNR, CDR2 FQNEAQ (reference sequence). Trimming took off 1 base at V and 8 bases at J, with 11 bases between the two ends. The CDR3 region has the DNA TGTGCCAGCAGCTTAGGAATATCCATGGGCTACACCTTC. Amino acids: CASSLGISMGYTF.

The V gene is TRBV6-1, the J gene TRBJ1-1, with TRBD1 as a possible D gene (6 bases). Looked up from germline, CDR1 is MNHNS and CDR2 is SASEGT. The CDR3 extends over 16 amino acids. V dropped 7 bases and J dropped 0 bases, with 18 bases sitting between them. The CDR3 region is CASIGGQSTMNTEAFF. In DNA form, the CDR3 reads TGTGCCAGCATCGGCGGACAGTCAACAATGAACACTGAAGCTTTCTTT.

This chain connects TRBV6-1 to TRBJ2-2; the D is unclear. This CDR3 is 12 amino acids long. V was trimmed by 5 bases and J by 4 bases, leaving 5 bases between them. CDR1 and CDR2 (germline): MNHNS, SASEGT. The DNA of the CDR3 is TGTGCCAGCAGTCCCGGCACCGGGGAGCTGTTTTTT. Translating it yields CASSPGTGELFF.

This clone was counted ten times or more. This chain links TRBV27 with TRBJ2-7; 8 bases agree with TRBD1. The trim removed 4 bases at V and 0 bases at J, leaving 5 bases unmatched. This CDR3 region has 15 residues. Germline loops: CDR1 MNHEY, CDR2 SMNVEV (reference sequence). Here the CDR3 reads CASSSNRGYSYEQYF. CDR3 bases: TGTGCCAGCAGTTCCAACAGGGGGTACTCCTACGAGCAGTACTTC.

This clone was counted many times. V gene TRBV20-1 combines with J gene TRBJ2-3; 8 nucleotides agree with TRBD2. This CDR3 contains 14 residues. The germline CDR1 and CDR2 sequences are DFQATT and SNEGSKA (reference sequence). CDR3 coding DNA: TGCGTCTACTCGACGGGAGGGCCCGCAGATACGCAGTATTTT. Protein: CVYSTGGPADTQYF.

This clone was observed once. The chain is built from TRBV20-1 and TRBJ2-7; TRBD2 matches 8 bases. There are 15 residues in the CDR3. J gave up 7 bases and V 4 bases, and 15 bases lay outside the gene matches. The V gene's germline CDR1 is DFQATT and CDR2 SNEGSKA (reference sequence). In DNA, the CDR3 is TGCAGTGCTACCGACTCCGAGACTAGCGATATGGAGCAGTACTTC. This sequence encodes CSATDSETSDMEQYF.

A word on this clone: This could be a read error, since a much larger clone is one nucleotide away. Other DNA sequences of this sample code for an identical CDR3. The V and J genes are TRBV20-1 and TRBJ1-5; no definite D call. The V end was cut by 1 base, the J end by 1 base, with 11 bases between. This CDR3 contains 15 residues. The germline V gene encodes CDR1 DFQATT and CDR2 SNEGSKA (reference sequence). The CDR3 DNA reads as TGCAGTGCTAGAGTTGCCACAGAGAGCAATCAGCCCCAGCATTTT. The encoded protein is CSARVATESNQPQHF.

This clone was seen many times. This chain connects TRBV9 to TRBJ2-7; 9 positions match TRBD1. CDR1 and CDR2 from the germline V gene are SGDLS and YYNGEE. CDR3 length: 14 residues. V gave up 3 bases and J gave up 2 bases; unmatched junction bases: 3. For the CDR3, the DNA is TGTGCCAGCAGCGGACAGGGGGGTCCCTACGAGCAGTACTTC. This translates into CASSGQGGPYEQYF.

This chain uses TRBV30 with TRBJ2-2, with 11 positions matching TRBD2. The CDR3 spans 15 residues. J gave up 4 bases and V 1 base, and 2 bases lay outside the gene matches. Germline CDR1 GTSNPN, CDR2 SVGIG (reference sequence). Here the CDR3 DNA reads TGTGCCTGGAGTGGACTAGCGGGAAGCACCGGGGAGCTGTTTTTT. It translates to CAWSGLAGSTGELFF.

This clone occurred many times. The sample holds other DNA sequences that translate to the same CDR3. This chain links TRBV11-1 with TRBJ2-6; D possibly corresponds to TRBD1 (6 bases). The CDR3 has 17 residues. Trimming left V 4 bases short and J 2 bases short, with 15 bases between. Per the germline V gene, CDR1 is SGHAT and CDR2 is FQDESV (reference sequence). In nucleotides, the CDR3 is TGTGCCAGCAGCTATAGGAACAGGGTCACTGGGGCCAACGTCCTGACTTTC. It is translated as CASSYRNRVTGANVLTF.

Comment on this clone: A read error may produce the germline difference seen at one junction end. The chain links TRBV15 to TRBJ2-5; TRBD1 matches 8 bases. The V gene's germline CDR1 is LNHNV and CDR2 YYDKDF (reference sequence). CDR3 length: 16 residues. The CDR3 bases are TGTGCCACCATCAGAGGACAGGGCCTCTCGGTGGAGACCCAGTACTTC. This encodes CATIRGQGLSVETQYF.

This clone was recorded at least ten times. The junction and the germline gene differ at one end; a read error may be behind it. The gene calls are TRBV7-7 and TRBJ2-5; maybe TRBD1 (6 bases). CDR1 and CDR2 (germline): SSHAT, FNYEAQ (reference sequence). CDR3 length: 14 amino acids. The CDR3 DNA reads TGTGCTAGCAGTCGAGGACAGCACCAAGAGACCCAGTACTTC. Its protein product is CASSRGQHQETQYF.

The gene calls are TRBV6-1 and TRBJ2-7; D is unresolved. This CDR3 has 15 residues. The V end lost 5 bases, the J end lost 12 bases, and 26 bases lay between the germline ends. Germline CDR1 is MNHNS and CDR2 is SASEGT. The chain's CDR3 is CASSLTESGVFSWYF. The CDR3 nucleotides are TGTGCCAGCAGTCTTACAGAGTCTGGTGTATTTAGTTGGTACTTC.

This clone was detected many times. The J gene is TRBJ2-3, the V gene TRBV7-9; D is unclear. The CDR3 totals 15 residues. V shed 1 base and J shed 1 base, with 9 bases lying between them. CDR1 SEHNR and CDR2 FQNEAQ come from the germline V gene (reference sequence). In nucleotides, the CDR3 is TGTGCCAGCAGCTTAGGCGATCCTGGCACAGATACGCAGTATTTT. Amino acid sequence: CASSLGDPGTDTQYF.

This clone ranks as medium-sized. V usage is TRBV6-6 and J usage is TRBJ2-7; perhaps TRBD2 as D (6 bases). CDR1 is MNHNY and CDR2 is SVGAGI in the germline V gene (reference sequence). The CDR3 is made up of 21 amino acids. Deletions cut 0 bases from V and 3 bases from J, with 30 bases between. The CDR3 is CASSYSDIWSESGDFFYEQYF. In DNA form, the CDR3 reads TGTGCCAGCAGTTACTCGGATATTTGGTCCGAGTCGGGAGATTTTTTCTACGAGCAGTACTTC.

This clone appeared many times. The chain combines TRBV19 with TRBJ2-1, with 14 nucleotides matching TRBD2. J was trimmed by 0 bases and V by 6 bases; bases with no gene match: 4. Germline V CDR1 and CDR2: LNHDA, SQIVND (reference sequence). The CDR3 length is 17 residues. As DNA, the CDR3 is TGTGCCAGTAGAAGGACTAGCGGGAGGAACTCCTACAATGAGCAGTTCTTC. It codes for CASRRTSGRNSYNEQFF.

This chain links TRBV5-1 with TRBJ1-5; D gene ambiguous. Germline CDR1 and CDR2: SGHRS and YFSETQ. The CDR3 runs 14 residues. Trimming removed 6 bases from V and 4 bases from J, with 14 bases in between. CDR3 sequence: CASKKEGANQPQHF. CDR3 DNA: TGCGCCAGCAAAAAGGAGGGCGCGAATCAGCCCCAGCATTTT.

This clone appeared many times. The rearrangement uses TRBV19 and TRBJ1-1; D may be TRBD1 (5 bases). V lost 3 bases and J lost 4, with 12 bases in between. Germline assignment: CDR1 LNHDA and CDR2 SQIVND (reference sequence). CDR3 length: 14 residues. CDR3 sequence reads: CASSMGRRGTEAFF. The CDR3 nucleotides are TGTGCCAGTAGTATGGGACGCCGCGGCACTGAAGCTTTCTTT.

Worth noting for this clone: Its ends do not fully match the called genes, so a read error is possible. This chain connects TRBV28 to TRBJ1-1; D might be TRBD1 (5 bases). The CDR3 totals 16 residues. CDR1 MDHEN and CDR2 SYDVKM come from the germline V gene. The CDR3 reads CASTLGGDPLNTEDFF. CDR3 sequence (DNA): TGTGCCAGCACCCTAGGAGGGGACCCCCTTAACACTGAAGATTTCTTT. Full variable domain (remainder filled in from reference TRBV28 and TRBJ1-1): DVKVTQSSRYLVKRTGEKVFLECVQDMDHENMFWYRQDPGLGLRLIYFSYDVKMKEKGDIPEGYSVSREKKERFSLILESASTNQTSMYLCASTLGGDPLNTEDFFGQGTRLTVV.

The chain uses TRBV6-1 and TRBJ2-7, with no clear D. The germline V and J ends were trimmed by 2 bases and 2 bases, with 16 bases remaining between them. Per the germline V gene, CDR1 is MNHNS and CDR2 is SASEGT. The CDR3 spans 16 residues. The CDR3 is CASSELHVRIAYEQYF. In DNA form, the CDR3 reads TGTGCCAGCAGTGAATTGCACGTCAGGATAGCCTACGAGCAGTACTTC.

This clone has a count of ten or more. The chain employs TRBV6-5 and TRBJ2-2; tentatively, D is TRBD2 (5 bases). Trimming pared 2 bases from V and 1 base from J, leaving 26 bases between. The CDR3 covers 21 residues. From germline, CDR1 is MNHEY and CDR2 SVGAGI. This CDR3 reads CASSYPYITSSSGRNTGELFF. The CDR3 coding sequence is TGTGCCAGCAGTTACCCCTACATTACTAGTTCGAGCGGAAGGAACACCGGGGAGCTGTTTTTT.

This clone was found many times. The chain employs TRBV28 and TRBJ2-7; D may be TRBD1 (6 bases). V lost 5 bases, J lost 6 bases, and 17 bases lay in between. This CDR3 comprises 14 residues. Germline assignment: CDR1 MDHEN and CDR2 SYDVKM. CDR3 nucleotide sequence: TGTGCCAGCAGTCCATCATACAGACAGGCCGAGCAGTACTTC. It encodes CASSPSYRQAEQYF.

This sequence joins TRBV7-9 and TRBJ1-1; D not resolved. Germline assignment: CDR1 SEHNR and CDR2 FQNEAQ (reference sequence). V was shortened by 0 bases and J by 4 bases, with 12 bases between the two germline ends. This CDR3 is 15 amino acids long. The CDR3 coding sequence is TGTGCCAGCAGCTTAGCGATCACGGAGGGCACTGAAGCTTTCTTT. This encodes CASSLAITEGTEAFF.

This clone showed up just a few times. This sequence joins TRBV6-1 and TRBJ1-5; tentative D call: TRBD1 (6 bases). Germline CDR1 is MNHNS and CDR2 is SASEGT. The CDR3 is 13 residues long. V was clipped by 7 bases and J by 5 bases, with 12 bases between them. The CDR3: CASTGDIYQPQHF. The CDR3 DNA sequence: TGTGCCAGCACTGGGGACATATATCAGCCCCAGCATTTT.

This clone was detected ten times or more. A read error is possible here, since a much larger clone lies one base away. The chain is built from TRBV27 and TRBJ1-5; 7 bases fit TRBD1. The germline CDR1 and CDR2 sequences are MNHEY and SMNVEV (reference sequence). The CDR3 consists of 15 residues. The CDR3 protein is CASRIGTESNRPQHF. The CDR3 DNA follows: TGTGCCAGCAGAATAGGGACAGAAAGCAATCGGCCCCAGCATTTT.

In its sample, this clone was seen a few times. The gene calls are TRBV6-1 and TRBJ2-3, with 7 bases matching TRBD1. V lost 6 bases and J lost 6; bases outside the gene matches: 6. The CDR3 runs 13 residues. Germline assignment: CDR1 MNHNS and CDR2 SASEGT. The DNA for the CDR3 is TGTGCCAGCAGGGCAGGGGGAAGGGATACGCAGTATTTT. It specifies CASRAGGRDTQYF.